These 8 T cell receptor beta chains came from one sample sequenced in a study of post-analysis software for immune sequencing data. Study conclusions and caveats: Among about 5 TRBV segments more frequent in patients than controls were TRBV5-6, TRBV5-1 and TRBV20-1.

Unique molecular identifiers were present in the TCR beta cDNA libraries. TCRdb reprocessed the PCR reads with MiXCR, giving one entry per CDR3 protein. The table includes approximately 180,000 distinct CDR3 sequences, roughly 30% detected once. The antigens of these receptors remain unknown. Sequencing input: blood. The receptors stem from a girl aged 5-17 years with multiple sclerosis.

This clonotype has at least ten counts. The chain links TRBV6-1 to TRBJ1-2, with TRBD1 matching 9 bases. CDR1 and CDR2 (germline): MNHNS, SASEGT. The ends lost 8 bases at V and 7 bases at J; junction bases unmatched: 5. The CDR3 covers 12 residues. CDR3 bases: TGTGCCAGCCGACAGGGGGTGGGTGGCTACACCTTC. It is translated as CASRQGVGGYTF.

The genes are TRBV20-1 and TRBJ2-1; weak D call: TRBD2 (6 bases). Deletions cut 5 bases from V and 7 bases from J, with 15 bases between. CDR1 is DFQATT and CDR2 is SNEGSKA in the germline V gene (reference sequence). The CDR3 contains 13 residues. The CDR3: CSAHGTGRNEQFF. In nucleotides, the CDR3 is TGCAGTGCTCACGGGACGGGGAGGAATGAGCAGTTCTTC.

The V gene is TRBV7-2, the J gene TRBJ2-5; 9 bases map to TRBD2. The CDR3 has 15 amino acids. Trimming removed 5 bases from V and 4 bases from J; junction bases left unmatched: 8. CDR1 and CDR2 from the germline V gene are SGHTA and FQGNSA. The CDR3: CASSLSGSRRETQYF. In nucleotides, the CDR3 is TGTGCCAGCAGCCTTAGCGGGAGTAGGAGAGAGACCCAGTACTTC. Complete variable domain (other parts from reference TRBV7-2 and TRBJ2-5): GAGVSQSPSNKVTEKGKDVELRCDPISGHTALYWYRQSLGQGLEFLIYFQGNSAPDKSGLPSDRFSAERTGGSVSTLTIQRTQQEDSAVYLCASSLSGSRRETQYFGPGTRLLVL.

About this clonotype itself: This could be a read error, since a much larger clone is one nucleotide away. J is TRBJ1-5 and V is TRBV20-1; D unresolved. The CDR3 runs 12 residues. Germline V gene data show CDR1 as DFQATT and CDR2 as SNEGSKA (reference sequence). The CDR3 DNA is TGCAGGGTAGCTAGGTCGGATCAGCCCCAGCATTTT. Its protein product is CRVARSDQPQHF.

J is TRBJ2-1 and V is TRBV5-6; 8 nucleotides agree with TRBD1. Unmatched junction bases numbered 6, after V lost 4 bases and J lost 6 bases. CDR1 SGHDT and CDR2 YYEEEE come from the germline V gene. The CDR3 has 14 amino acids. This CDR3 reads CASSGLDRVNEQFF. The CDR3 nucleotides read TGTGCCAGCAGCGGATTGGACAGGGTCAATGAGCAGTTCTTC. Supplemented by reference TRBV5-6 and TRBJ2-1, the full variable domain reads DAGVTQSPTHLIKTRGQQVTLRCSPKSGHDTVSWYQQALGQGPQFIFQYYEEEERQRGNFPDRFSGHQFPNYSSELNVNALLLGDSALYLCASSGLDRVNEQFFGPGTRLTVL.

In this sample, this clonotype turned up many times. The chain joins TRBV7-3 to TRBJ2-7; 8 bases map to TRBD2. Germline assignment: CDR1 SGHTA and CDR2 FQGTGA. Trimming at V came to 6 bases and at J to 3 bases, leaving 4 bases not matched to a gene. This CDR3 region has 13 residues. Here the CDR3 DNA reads TGTGCCAGCAGAAAAGCGGGAGACTACGAGCAGTACTTC. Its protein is CASRKAGDYEQYF.

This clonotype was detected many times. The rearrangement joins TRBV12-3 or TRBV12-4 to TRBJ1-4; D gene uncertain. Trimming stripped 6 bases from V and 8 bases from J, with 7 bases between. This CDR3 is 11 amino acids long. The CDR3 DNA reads TGTGCCAGCAGCGTTAAGGAAAAACTGTTTTTT. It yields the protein CASSVKEKLFF.

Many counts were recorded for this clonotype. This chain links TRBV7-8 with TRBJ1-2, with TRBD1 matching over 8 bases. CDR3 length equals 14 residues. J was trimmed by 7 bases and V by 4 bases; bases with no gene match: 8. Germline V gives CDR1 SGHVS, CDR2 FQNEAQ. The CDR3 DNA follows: TGTGCCAGCAGCTCCCCACAGGGGGTCGGTGGCTACACCTTC. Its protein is CASSSPQGVGGYTF.